Listed here are 32 T cell receptor beta chains from one sample, sequenced in a study of CD8 T cells in Susac syndrome. RNA amounts of roughly 0.45 to 1 ug underwent reverse transcription with random hexamers. TCRdb used MiXCR to reprocess the immunoSEQ multiplex PCR reads, holding one entry per CDR3 protein. This table has 150,000 to 200,000 distinct CDR3 sequences, approximately 94% appearing once. The sequencing sample was made of CD4+ T cells from PBMCs. These receptors originate from a human donor with multiple sclerosis.

The chain has TRBV27 and TRBJ2-5, with 13 bases identical to TRBD2. The CDR3 loop spans 16 amino acids. CDR1 is MNHEY and CDR2 is SMNVEV in the germline V gene (reference sequence). Unmatched junction bases numbered 7, after V lost 5 bases and J lost 4 bases. The CDR3, as DNA: TGTGCCAGCAGTACTAGCGGGAGGGGAGGGCGAGAGACCCAGTACTTC. Translating gives CASSTSGRGGRETQYF.

As for this clonotype: One end of the junction does not line up with germline, which may come from a read error. The chain is built from TRBV29-1 and TRBJ2-2, with D uncertain. The CDR3 runs 13 residues. Looked up from germline, CDR1 is SQVTM and CDR2 is ANQGSEA. The CDR3 DNA sequence: TGCAACGTTGACGGTCAGAACACCGGGGAGCTGTTTTTT. Translation gives CNVDGQNTGELFF.

The chain uses TRBV4-3 and TRBJ2-7; D assignment may be TRBD1 or TRBD2 (5 bases each). Germline assignment: CDR1 LGHNA and CDR2 YSLEER. This CDR3 has 14 residues. The ends were cut back, 4 bases at V and 5 bases at J, with 15 bases in the middle. DNA for the CDR3: TGCGCCAGCAGCCGCCTTGGGACGGACAACGAGCAGTACTTC. Residues: CASSRLGTDNEQYF.

The chain has TRBV7-3 and TRBJ2-3; 7 bases agree with TRBD2. CDR1 and CDR2 from the germline V gene are SGHTA and FQGTGA. The CDR3 has 15 residues. With 2 bases clipped from V and 6 bases from J, the junction kept 8 bases outside the gene matches. The CDR3 nucleotides are TGTGCCAGCAGCTTAGGGTCTAGCGGTTTGGATACGCAGTATTTT. Protein: CASSLGSSGLDTQYF. The complete variable domain, with remaining parts taken from reference TRBV7-3 and TRBJ2-3, reads GAGVSQTPSNKVTEKGKYVELRCDPISGHTALYWYRQSLGQGPEFLIYFQGTGAADDSGLPNDRFFAVRPEGSVSTLKIQRTERGDSAVYLCASSLGSSGLDTQYFGPGTRLTVL.

The chain uses TRBV30 and TRBJ1-2; D is perhaps TRBD1 (5 bases). CDR1 is GTSNPN and CDR2 is SVGIG in the germline V gene (reference sequence). V was shortened by 2 bases and J by 3 bases, with 13 bases between the two germline ends. This CDR3 has 14 residues. CDR3: CAWSRDLQDYGYTF. The CDR3 DNA is TGTGCCTGGAGTCGGGACCTCCAGGACTATGGCTACACCTTC.

The V call is TRBV30, the J call TRBJ2-7; D is perhaps TRBD2 (6 bases). The CDR3 is made up of 15 amino acids. V was shortened by 0 bases and J by 6 bases, with 18 bases between the two germline ends. Per germline, CDR1 GTSNPN and CDR2 SVGIG (reference sequence). CDR3 coding DNA: TGTGCCTGGAGTGTACTAGGAGGGCGGGGAGGCGAGCAGTACTTC. Protein product: CAWSVLGGRGGEQYF.

V is TRBV19 and J is TRBJ1-1; a possible D gene is TRBD1 (5 bases). This CDR3 comprises 14 residues. V shed 3 bases and J shed 3 bases, with 11 bases lying between them. Germline V lookup: CDR1 LNHDA, CDR2 SQIVND (reference sequence). CDR3 amino acids: CASSMGRRHTEAFF. For the CDR3, the DNA is TGTGCCAGTAGTATGGGGCGGCGACACACTGAAGCTTTCTTT.

The V gene is TRBV30, the J gene TRBJ2-5; D uncertain. V shed 6 bases and J shed 3 bases, with 17 bases lying between them. This CDR3 region has 14 residues. Germline assignment: CDR1 GTSNPN and CDR2 SVGIG (reference sequence). CDR3 in DNA: TGTGCCTGTCAAGCGAGCGATGGAAAAGAGACCCAGTACTTC. Amino acids: CACQASDGKETQYF. Based on the CDR3 plus reference TRBV30 and TRBJ2-5, the full variable domain is SQTIHQWPATLVQPVGSPLSLECTVEGTSNPNLYWYRQAAGRGLQLLFYSVGIGQISSEVPQNLSASRPQDRQFILSSKKLLLSDSGFYLCACQASDGKETQYFGPGTRLLVL.

The chain has TRBV4-3 and TRBJ1-4; D unclear. The CDR3 runs to 14 residues. V was trimmed by 6 bases and J by 2 bases, leaving 10 bases between them. Germline values: CDR1 LGHNA, CDR2 YSLEER. The chain's CDR3 is CASSFSRTNEKLFF. In DNA, the CDR3 is TGCGCCAGCAGTTTCAGCAGGACTAATGAAAAACTGTTTTTT.

This chain joins TRBV12-3 or TRBV12-4 and TRBJ1-5; D uncertain. V lost 4 bases and J 4 bases, leaving 5 bases between the germline ends. The CDR3 runs 12 residues. CDR3 amino acids: CASSYVNQPQHF. CDR3 DNA: TGTGCCAGCAGTTATGTGAATCAGCCCCAGCATTTT.

The J gene is TRBJ1-5, the V gene TRBV30, with 8 bases aligning to TRBD1. The CDR3 spans 14 residues. Losses at the gene ends were 1 base for V and 5 bases for J; bases not matched to a gene: 4. Germline V gives CDR1 GTSNPN, CDR2 SVGIG (reference sequence). CDR3 bases: TGTGCCTGGAGTGAAGTACAGGGGGATCAGCCCCAGCATTTT. This codes for CAWSEVQGDQPQHF.

The chain uses TRBV3-1 and TRBJ2-7; D gene unclear. The CDR3 sequence is 14 residues long. CDR1 LGHDT and CDR2 YNNKEL come from the germline V gene (reference sequence). Trimming removed 4 bases from V and 2 bases from J, with 12 bases in between. This chain's CDR3 is CASSRTRLAYEQYF. The CDR3 DNA sequence: TGTGCCAGCAGCCGGACGAGGCTTGCCTACGAGCAGTACTTC.

The chain is built from TRBV9 and TRBJ1-1; D not certain. The CDR3 is made up of 13 amino acids. Trimming cost V 4 bases and J 5 bases, with 12 bases left between them. The germline V gene has CDR1 SGDLS and CDR2 YYNGEE. The CDR3 protein is CASSTRTETEAFF. The DNA of the CDR3 is TGTGCCAGCAGCACCCGGACGGAAACTGAAGCTTTCTTT.

This clonotype was counted a single time. This sequence joins TRBV19 and TRBJ2-2; 7 bases are shared with TRBD2. Germline loops: CDR1 LNHDA, CDR2 SQIVND (reference sequence). The ends lost 5 bases at V and 7 bases at J; junction bases unmatched: 7. The CDR3 has 14 residues. The CDR3 region is CASSSTSFLGELFF. CDR3 nucleotide sequence: TGTGCCAGTAGTTCGACTAGCTTTCTCGGGGAGCTGTTTTTT.

This clonotype was seen once. V gene TRBV29-1 combines with J gene TRBJ2-1; 9 bases align to TRBD2. Germline CDR1 is SQVTM and CDR2 is ANQGSEA. CDR3 length: 14 amino acids. Germline trimming cut 3 bases from V and 8 bases from J; bases unmatched to any gene: 8. This CDR3 reads CSVEREGRGDEQFF. The CDR3 DNA follows: TGCAGCGTTGAGCGGGAGGGAAGGGGGGATGAGCAGTTCTTC.

The chain combines TRBV4-1 with TRBJ2-4; no clear D gene. CDR1 is MGHRA and CDR2 is YSYEKL in the germline V gene. V was shortened by 4 bases and J by 6 bases, with 10 bases between the two germline ends. This CDR3 has 13 residues. This chain's CDR3 is CASSPEPGNIQYF. The CDR3 DNA reads as TGCGCCAGCAGCCCGGAGCCGGGAAACATTCAGTACTTC.

The chain links TRBV18 to TRBJ1-2; no firm D call. Germline V gene data show CDR1 as KGHSH and CDR2 as LQKENI. This CDR3 comprises 14 residues. Between the trimmed V and J ends, which lost 3 bases and 5 bases, there was a span of 13 bases. The CDR3 bases are TGTGCCAGCTCACCCCGGGAAGCTACGTATGGCTACACCTTC. It is translated as CASSPREATYGYTF.

The V and J genes are TRBV19 and TRBJ1-2; TRBD1 matches at 8 bases. This CDR3 is built from 14 residues. Trimming at V came to 5 bases and at J to 8 bases, leaving 10 bases not matched to a gene. Germline V lookup: CDR1 LNHDA, CDR2 SQIVND (reference sequence). The CDR3 nucleotides read TGTGCCAGTAGTCAATCAGGGGGCCCACTGGGCTACACCTTC. It codes for CASSQSGGPLGYTF.

The chain is built from TRBV29-1 and TRBJ2-5; D remains unclear. Trimming removed 5 bases at V and 4 bases at J, with 17 bases between. Per the germline V gene, CDR1 is SQVTM and CDR2 is ANQGSEA. The CDR3 is made up of 14 amino acids. CDR3 in DNA: TGCAGCGTTTCTGAGCAGGCCCCGGGAGAGACCCAGTACTTC. Its protein product is CSVSEQAPGETQYF.

CDR3 protein: CASSVPGTSGSVPYNEQFF. Here the CDR3 DNA reads TGTGCCAGCAGCGTTCCCGGGACTAGCGGGAGTGTCCCCTACAATGAGCAGTTCTTC. The rearrangement uses TRBV9 and TRBJ2-1; TRBD2 matches 14 bases. Germline V lookup: CDR1 SGDLS, CDR2 YYNGEE. V trimming: 2 bases; J trimming: 2 bases; junction bases outside the gene matches: 9. The CDR3 runs to 19 residues.

For this clonotype: The junction and the germline gene differ at one end; a read error may be behind it. CDR3 DNA: TGTGCCAGCAGCCTGGGACGGACTAAGCACTTC. Encoded protein: CASSLGRTKHF. The chain recombines TRBV5-6 with TRBJ2-7, with D maybe TRBD2 (6 bases). This CDR3 contains 11 residues. Per the germline V gene, CDR1 is SGHDT and CDR2 is YYEEEE.

The rearrangement joins TRBV7-9 to TRBJ1-5; no clear D gene. Germline V gene sequence: CDR1 SEHNR, CDR2 FQNEAQ (reference sequence). V was clipped by 1 base and J by 5 bases, with 12 bases between them. This CDR3 has 15 amino acids. Written as DNA, the CDR3 is TGTGCCAGCAGCTTAGGTGGGGATATCTATCAGCCCCAGCATTTT. Protein: CASSLGGDIYQPQHF.

The chain uses TRBV4-3 and TRBJ2-2, with D maybe TRBD1 (7 bases). The CDR3 runs 15 residues. CDR1 LGHNA and CDR2 YSLEER come from the germline V gene. The germline V and J ends were trimmed by 2 bases and 9 bases, with 16 bases remaining between them. The CDR3 is CASSQTSQGRRELFF. The CDR3 DNA reads TGCGCCAGCAGCCAAACCTCACAGGGGAGGAGGGAGCTGTTTTTT.

The chain has TRBV7-9 and TRBJ2-7; D uncertain. The CDR3 covers 13 residues. Looked up from germline, CDR1 is SEHNR and CDR2 is FQNEAQ (reference sequence). Trimming stripped 2 bases from V and 2 bases from J, with 7 bases between. CDR3 in amino acids: CASSLSTTYEQYF. In DNA form, the CDR3 reads TGTGCCAGCAGCTTAAGCACAACCTACGAGCAGTACTTC.

The V call is TRBV4-2, the J call TRBJ1-4; D is uncertain. V lost 0 bases to trimming and J lost 5 bases, with 13 bases between them. Germline assignment: CDR1 LGHNA and CDR2 YNFKEQ. The CDR3 is 16 residues long. The CDR3, as DNA: TGTGCCAGCAGCCAAGATAGTCCGGGCGGGAATGAAAAACTGTTTTTT. This codes for CASSQDSPGGNEKLFF.

The chain links TRBV15 to TRBJ1-1; TRBD1 is a possible D gene (5 bases). CDR1 and CDR2 from the germline V gene are LNHNV and YYDKDF (reference sequence). The CDR3 contains 15 residues. Trimming pared 1 base from V and 1 base from J, leaving 10 bases between. The CDR3 region has the DNA TGTGCCACCAGCAGAGCTAGGGGAGAGAACACTGAAGCTTTCTTT. Translation: CATSRARGENTEAFF.

The chain's CDR3 is CASSADPTGELFF. DNA of the CDR3: TGCGCCAGCAGCGCGGACCCGACCGGGGAGCTGTTTTTT. The J gene is TRBJ2-2, the V gene TRBV5-1; D not certain. The germline V and J ends were trimmed by 4 bases and 5 bases, with 9 bases remaining between them. The V gene's germline CDR1 is SGHRS and CDR2 YFSETQ. CDR3 length equals 13 residues.

The gene calls are TRBV20-1 and TRBJ1-2; D gene unclear. Per the germline V gene, CDR1 is DFQATT and CDR2 is SNEGSKA (reference sequence). Trimming shortened V by 2 bases and J by 4 bases, and 11 bases separated the two germline ends. This CDR3 is built from 13 residues. The CDR3 is CSARPPSPYGYTF. DNA of the CDR3: TGCAGTGCTAGACCCCCCAGCCCCTATGGCTACACCTTC.

The V gene is TRBV20-1, the J gene TRBJ1-6; 11 bases are a match to TRBD1. The CDR3 totals 15 residues. Germline CDR1 and CDR2: DFQATT and SNEGSKA (reference sequence). V dropped 5 bases and J dropped 10; count of bases not matched to a gene: 10. Written as DNA, the CDR3 is TGCAGTGCTGGGCAAGGACAGGGGGCGAGGTCACCCCTCCACTTT. It translates to CSAGQGQGARSPLHF.

The chain couples TRBV2 to TRBJ2-7; tentative D call: TRBD2 (7 bases). CDR1 and CDR2 from the germline V gene are SNHLY and FYNNEI. The CDR3 runs 13 residues. V lost 8 bases, J lost 2 bases, and 13 bases lay in between. The CDR3 sequence is CASVNGGPYEQYF. CDR3 bases: TGTGCCAGCGTTAACGGGGGGCCCTACGAGCAGTACTTC.

The chain is built from TRBV12-3 or TRBV12-4 and TRBJ1-2, with D possibly matching TRBD1 (6 bases). The CDR3 is 15 amino acids. The V end lost 7 bases, the J end lost 4 bases, and 19 bases lay between the germline ends. CDR3 protein: CASISPGQGSYGYTF. The CDR3 DNA follows: TGTGCCAGCATCTCCCCTGGGCAGGGGAGCTATGGCTACACCTTC.

Only one count was recorded for this clonotype. V gene TRBV7-8 combines with J gene TRBJ1-3; 9 bases line up with TRBD1. CDR3 size: 13 residues. CDR1 is SGHVS, CDR2 FQNEAQ, per germline. V was pared by 5 bases and J by 4 bases, with 0 bases of the junction left unmatched. As DNA, the CDR3 is TGTGCCAGCAGCGGACAGGGGGGAAACACCATATATTTT. It yields the protein CASSGQGGNTIYF.